The 26 T cell receptor beta chains below come from one sample, sequenced in a study of identifying expanded T cells in peripheral blood (dated by TCRdb to the late 2010s). Library preparation was by the immunoSEQ multiplex PCR assay. Entries here come from immuneACCESS through TCRdb and include only in-frame sequences with V and J called. Some clones fail to appear in such tables; in the studies checked, an unresolved V gene covers under half of the shortfall, and the cause of the remainder is unknown. For this sample there are about 94,000 clones; approximately 86% appear just once. 5.5% to 6% of the sample belongs to the ten largest clones. The sequencing input was blood. Receptors were obtained from a person aged 18-70 years in good health.

The chain uses TRBV9 and TRBJ1-2; D ambiguous. V dropped 3 bases and J dropped 2 bases, with 11 bases sitting between them. The V gene's germline CDR1 is SGDLS and CDR2 YYNGEE. The CDR3 runs 14 residues. In DNA form, the CDR3 reads TGTGCCAGCAGCGGCACTAACAGAAACTATGGCTACACCTTC. Translation: CASSGTNRNYGYTF.

CDR3 in amino acids: CASSRLANEQYF. The CDR3 DNA sequence: TGTGCCAGCAGTCGACTAGCGAACGAGCAGTACTTC. V is TRBV27 and J is TRBJ2-7; 8 nucleotides agree with TRBD2. The germline V gene has CDR1 MNHEY and CDR2 SMNVEV (reference sequence). The CDR3 covers 12 residues. J lost 5 bases, V lost 5 bases, and 2 bases had no gene match.

The rearrangement joins TRBV19 to TRBJ2-1, with D possibly being TRBD1 (5 bases). This CDR3 has 15 amino acids. Germline CDR1 and CDR2: LNHDA and SQIVND (reference sequence). V was cut by 2 bases and J by 5 bases, with 13 bases left in between. The CDR3 spells CASSILRAVNNEQFF. In DNA, the CDR3 is TGTGCCAGTAGTATACTCAGGGCCGTTAACAATGAGCAGTTCTTC. Supplemented by reference TRBV19 and TRBJ2-1, the full variable domain reads DGGITQSPKYLFRKEGQNVTLSCEQNLNHDAMYWYRQDPGQGLRLIYYSQIVNDFQKGDIAEGYSVSREKKESFPLTVTSAQKNPTAFYLCASSILRAVNNEQFFGPGTRLTVL.

This clone showed up just a few times. The J gene is TRBJ1-1, the V gene TRBV2, with TRBD1 identical over 7 bases. This CDR3 is 14 amino acids long. Germline trimming cut 6 bases from V and 0 bases from J; bases unmatched to any gene: 4. Looked up from germline, CDR1 is SNHLY and CDR2 is FYNNEI. The CDR3 DNA reads TGTGCCAGCAGCCGACAGGGAATGAACACTGAAGCTTTCTTT. This encodes CASSRQGMNTEAFF.

CDR3 region: CASSWASGGAYNEQFF. The CDR3 nucleotides are TGTGCCAGCAGCTGGGCCAGCGGGGGGGCTTACAATGAGCAGTTCTTC. This chain uses TRBV5-6 with TRBJ2-1; 10 nucleotides align to TRBD2. The CDR3 has 16 amino acids. The J segment lost 4 bases and the V segment lost 3 bases, leaving 7 bases of the junction unmatched. CDR1 SGHDT and CDR2 YYEEEE come from the germline V gene.

The J gene is TRBJ2-7, the V gene TRBV11-3, with 11 bases lining up with TRBD1. CDR1 is SGHNT, CDR2 YENEEA, per germline. V lost 2 bases, J lost 0 bases, and 3 bases stayed unmatched. The CDR3 extends over 16 amino acids. The CDR3 protein is CASSLFGTGGSYEQYF. CDR3 in DNA: TGTGCCAGCAGCTTATTCGGGACAGGGGGCTCCTACGAGCAGTACTTC.

The rearrangement links TRBV6-6 to TRBJ1-1; no firm D call. This CDR3 contains 12 residues. Germline assignment: CDR1 MNHNY and CDR2 SVGAGI (reference sequence). The ends were cut back, 10 bases at V and 1 base at J, with 10 bases in the middle. CDR3 residues: CATTEKNTEAFF. The CDR3 DNA reads TGTGCCACAACGGAGAAGAACACTGAAGCTTTCTTT.

The CDR3 here is CASSIGTGRQMSSEAFF. For the CDR3, the DNA is TGTGCCAGTAGTATCGGGACAGGGCGCCAAATGAGTTCTGAAGCTTTCTTT. This rearrangement joins TRBV19 to TRBJ1-1, with TRBD1 matching 9 bases. The V segment lost 3 bases and the J segment 6 bases; nucleotides outside the gene matches: 14. Germline-derived CDR1 and CDR2 are LNHDA and SQIVND (reference sequence). The CDR3 is 17 amino acids.

The chain joins TRBV12-5 to TRBJ2-1; 10 nucleotides line up with TRBD2. The CDR3 runs to 16 residues. After removal of 0 bases from V and 8 bases from J, the junction contained 7 bases not matched to a gene. Looked up from germline, CDR1 is LGHNT and CDR2 is FRNRAP. The CDR3: CASGLVFGTSVHEQFF. The CDR3, as DNA: TGTGCTAGTGGTTTGGTATTTGGGACTAGCGTCCATGAGCAGTTCTTC.

The gene calls are TRBV2 and TRBJ2-7, with D perhaps matching TRBD1 or TRBD2 (5 bases each). The CDR3 spans 15 residues. V was pared by 0 bases and J by 1 base, with 10 bases between. Germline V lookup: CDR1 SNHLY, CDR2 FYNNEI. The CDR3 sequence: CASSEARDGSYEQYF. The CDR3 nucleotides are TGTGCCAGCAGTGAAGCGAGGGACGGGTCCTACGAGCAGTACTTC.

The chain employs TRBV5-1 and TRBJ2-1, with D uncertain. Germline CDR1 is SGHRS and CDR2 is YFSETQ. The CDR3 sequence is 15 residues long. Between the trimmed V and J ends, which lost 2 bases and 0 bases, there was a span of 9 bases. CDR3 region: CASSFDTPSYNEQFF. The CDR3 nucleotides read TGCGCCAGCAGCTTTGACACTCCCTCCTACAATGAGCAGTTCTTC.

This chain links TRBV6-5 with TRBJ2-7; D is ambiguous. CDR1 is MNHEY and CDR2 is SVGAGI in the germline V gene. The CDR3 totals 13 residues. Trimming pared 0 bases from V and 5 bases from J, leaving 8 bases between. This chain's CDR3 is CASSYSSTNEQYF. CDR3 in DNA: TGTGCCAGCAGTTACTCGTCGACGAACGAGCAGTACTTC.

The chain uses TRBV10-3 and TRBJ1-1; 11 positions match TRBD1. J lost 7 bases, V lost 2 bases, and 18 bases had no gene match. This CDR3 has 19 amino acids. Per the germline V gene, CDR1 is ENHRY and CDR2 is SYGVKD. The CDR3 DNA reads as TGTGCCATCAGTGAGCGGGGAGGACAGGGGGCGATAGCTTCTCTTGAAGCTTTCTTT. Protein product: CAISERGGQGAIASLEAFF.

The chain joins TRBV5-1 to TRBJ1-1; D not certain. Germline V gene data show CDR1 as SGHRS and CDR2 as YFSETQ. The CDR3 covers 14 residues. Trimming took 0 bases from V and 6 from J, leaving 12 bases between them. CDR3 amino acids: CASSLGQISPEAFF. The CDR3 DNA follows: TGCGCCAGCAGCTTGGGGCAGATAAGCCCTGAAGCTTTCTTT.

This chain joins TRBV7-9 and TRBJ2-3, with TRBD2 identical over 11 bases. The CDR3 consists of 17 residues. Germline trimming cut 5 bases from V and 2 bases from J; bases unmatched to any gene: 9. Germline-derived CDR1 and CDR2 are SEHNR and FQNEAQ (reference sequence). The CDR3 loop is CASSPRLAGLFTDTQYF. The CDR3 region has the DNA TGTGCCAGCAGCCCAAGACTAGCGGGGCTTTTCACAGATACGCAGTATTTT.

This chain connects TRBV9 to TRBJ2-2, with TRBD1 as a possible D gene (5 bases). The V and J ends lost 0 bases and 4 bases respectively, with 13 bases between them. The V gene's germline CDR1 is SGDLS and CDR2 YYNGEE. The CDR3 contains 16 residues. The CDR3 here is CASSVVSGKGTGELFF. CDR3 nucleotides: TGTGCCAGCAGCGTAGTTTCAGGGAAGGGCACCGGGGAGCTGTTTTTT.

In this sample, this clone turned up a few times. The J gene is TRBJ1-2, the V gene TRBV4-1, with 7 bases fitting TRBD1. V gave up 4 bases and J gave up 3 bases; unmatched junction bases: 8. Germline V CDR1 and CDR2: MGHRA, YSYEKL. This CDR3 region has 15 residues. In DNA form, the CDR3 reads TGCGCCAGCAGCCCCCGGGACAGCGAACACTATGGCTACACCTTC. Protein product: CASSPRDSEHYGYTF.

The V and J genes are TRBV19 and TRBJ2-7; 9 bases align to TRBD1. In germline, CDR1 is LNHDA, CDR2 SQIVND (reference sequence). V was pared by 3 bases and J by 5 bases, with 5 bases of the junction left unmatched. The CDR3 length is 14 residues. The CDR3: CASSIMDRGHEQYF. In nucleotides, the CDR3 is TGTGCCAGTAGTATTATGGACAGGGGTCACGAGCAGTACTTC. Variable domain in full (rest from reference TRBV19 and TRBJ2-7): DGGITQSPKYLFRKEGQNVTLSCEQNLNHDAMYWYRQDPGQGLRLIYYSQIVNDFQKGDIAEGYSVSREKKESFPLTVTSAQKNPTAFYLCASSIMDRGHEQYFGPGTRLTVT.

This clone was detected a few times. V usage is TRBV10-2 and J usage is TRBJ1-6; TRBD1 aligns across 11 bases. V gave up 5 bases and J gave up 13 bases; unmatched junction bases: 4. This CDR3 is built from 13 residues. Germline V gene sequence: CDR1 WSHSY, CDR2 SAAADI. CDR3 region: CASSPGQGVPLHF. The DNA for the CDR3 is TGCGCCAGCAGTCCGGGACAGGGGGTTCCCCTCCACTTT.

In its sample, this clone was seen once. The chain combines TRBV10-1 with TRBJ2-7; TRBD2 matches 8 bases. The germline CDR1 and CDR2 sequences are WNHNN and SYGVQD (reference sequence). The junction had 11 bases not matched to a gene; V was cut back by 8 bases and J by 2 bases. The length of the CDR3 is 15 residues. The CDR3 DNA is TGCGCCAGCTCCCCCCAGGCGGGGGGTCCCTACGAGCAGTACTTC. This gives the protein CASSPQAGGPYEQYF.

This clone was detected only a few times. The chain carries TRBV29-1 and TRBJ1-2; TRBD1 agrees at 9 bases. CDR3 size: 11 residues. The V and J ends lost 6 bases and 6 bases, in that order; junction bases with no gene match: 2. CDR1 and CDR2 (germline): SQVTM, ANQGSEA. CDR3 nucleotide sequence: TGCAGCGTAGGACAGGGGAATGGCTACACCTTC. Encoded protein: CSVGQGNGYTF. The complete variable domain, with remaining parts taken from reference TRBV29-1 and TRBJ1-2, reads SAVISQKPSRDICQRGTSLTIQCQVDSQVTMMFWYRQQPGQSLTLIATANQGSEATYESGFVIDKFPISRPNLTFSTLTVSNMSPEDSSIYLCSVGQGNGYTFGSGTRLTVV.

The sample holds one count of this clone. This chain connects TRBV2 to TRBJ1-2; D ambiguous. Germline-derived CDR1 and CDR2 are SNHLY and FYNNEI. The CDR3 has 14 amino acids. Between the trimmed V and J ends, which lost 4 bases and 4 bases, there was a span of 13 bases. The DNA of the CDR3 is TGTGCCAGCAGTGGGGAAGGGTGGGGCTATGGCTACACCTTC. Protein product: CASSGEGWGYGYTF.

This clone occurred a few times. The chain has TRBV30 and TRBJ2-7; D tentatively fits TRBD1 or TRBD2 (5 bases each). Trimming cost V 5 bases and J 0 bases, with 17 bases left between them. The CDR3 is made up of 15 amino acids. The V gene's germline CDR1 is GTSNPN and CDR2 SVGIG (reference sequence). The chain's CDR3 is CAWAAGTVSSYEQYF. DNA of the CDR3: TGTGCCTGGGCCGCCGGGACGGTGAGCTCCTACGAGCAGTACTTC.

The CDR3 is CASSGGRISNQPQHF. CDR3 sequence (DNA): TGTGCCAGCTCCGGCGGGCGGATCAGCAATCAGCCCCAGCATTTT. J is TRBJ1-5 and V is TRBV18; no clear D. The CDR3 consists of 15 residues. Trimming shortened V by 6 bases and J by 1 base, and 13 bases separated the two germline ends. Germline-derived CDR1 and CDR2 are KGHSH and LQKENI.

This rearrangement joins TRBV15 to TRBJ2-1; D is unresolved. In germline, CDR1 is LNHNV, CDR2 YYDKDF (reference sequence). CDR3 size: 18 residues. V was pared by 0 bases and J by 0 bases, with 15 bases between. CDR3 in amino acids: CATSRDDAAASSYNEQFF. CDR3 coding DNA: TGTGCCACCAGCAGAGATGACGCGGCGGCCAGCTCCTACAATGAGCAGTTCTTC.

The chain combines TRBV27 with TRBJ1-1; tentatively, D is TRBD1 (5 bases). Looked up from germline, CDR1 is MNHEY and CDR2 is SMNVEV (reference sequence). This CDR3 contains 11 residues. The V end was cut by 8 bases, the J end by 7 bases, with 11 bases between. The chain's CDR3 is CASWRGGEAFF. CDR3 in DNA: TGTGCCAGCTGGCGGGGGGGTGAAGCTTTCTTT.